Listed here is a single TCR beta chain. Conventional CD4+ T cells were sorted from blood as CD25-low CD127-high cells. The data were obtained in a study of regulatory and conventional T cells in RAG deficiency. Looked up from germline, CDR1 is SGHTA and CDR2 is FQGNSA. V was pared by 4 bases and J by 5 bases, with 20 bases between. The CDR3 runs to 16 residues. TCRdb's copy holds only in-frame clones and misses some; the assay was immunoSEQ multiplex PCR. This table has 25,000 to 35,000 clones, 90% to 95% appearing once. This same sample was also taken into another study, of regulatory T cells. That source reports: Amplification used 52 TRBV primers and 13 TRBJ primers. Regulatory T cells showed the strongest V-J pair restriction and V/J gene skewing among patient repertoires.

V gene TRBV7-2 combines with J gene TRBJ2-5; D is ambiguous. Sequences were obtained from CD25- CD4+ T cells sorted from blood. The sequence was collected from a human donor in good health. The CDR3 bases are TGTGCCAGCAGCTATCCCGGGTTCTTAGATCTGGAGACCCAGTACTTC. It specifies CASSYPGFLDLETQYF.